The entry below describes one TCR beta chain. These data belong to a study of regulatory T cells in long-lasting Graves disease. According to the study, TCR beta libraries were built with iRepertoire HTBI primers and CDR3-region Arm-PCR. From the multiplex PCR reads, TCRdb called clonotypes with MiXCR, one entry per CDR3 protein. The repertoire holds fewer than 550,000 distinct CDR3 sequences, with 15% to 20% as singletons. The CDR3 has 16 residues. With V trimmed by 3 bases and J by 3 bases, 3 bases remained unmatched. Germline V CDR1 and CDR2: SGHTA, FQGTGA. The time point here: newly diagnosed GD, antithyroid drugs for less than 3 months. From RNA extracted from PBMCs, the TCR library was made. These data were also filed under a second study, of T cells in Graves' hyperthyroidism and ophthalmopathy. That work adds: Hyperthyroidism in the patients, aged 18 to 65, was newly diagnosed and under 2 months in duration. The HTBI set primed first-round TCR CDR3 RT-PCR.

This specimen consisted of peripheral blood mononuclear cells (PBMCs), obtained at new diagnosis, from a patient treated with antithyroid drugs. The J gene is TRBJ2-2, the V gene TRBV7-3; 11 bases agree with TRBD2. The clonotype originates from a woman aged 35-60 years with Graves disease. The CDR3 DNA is TGTGCCAGCAGCTTTAGCGGGGGGGAGTACACCGGGGAGCTGTTTTTT. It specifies CASSFSGGEYTGELFF.